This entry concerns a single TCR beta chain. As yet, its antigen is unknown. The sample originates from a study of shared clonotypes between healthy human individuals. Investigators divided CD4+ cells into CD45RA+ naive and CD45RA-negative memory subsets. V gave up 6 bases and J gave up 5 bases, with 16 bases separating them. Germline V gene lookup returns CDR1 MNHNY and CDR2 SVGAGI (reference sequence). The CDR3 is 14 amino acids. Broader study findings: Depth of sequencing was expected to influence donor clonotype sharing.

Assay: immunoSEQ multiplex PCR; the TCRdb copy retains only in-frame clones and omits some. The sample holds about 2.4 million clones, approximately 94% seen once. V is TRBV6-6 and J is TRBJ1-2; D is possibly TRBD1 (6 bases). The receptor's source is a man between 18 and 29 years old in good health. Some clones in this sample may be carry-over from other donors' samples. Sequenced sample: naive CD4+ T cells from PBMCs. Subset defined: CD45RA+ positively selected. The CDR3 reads CASRPGARNYGYTF. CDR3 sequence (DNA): TGTGCCAGCAGACCAGGGGCCAGGAATTATGGCTACACCTTC.